This TCR beta chain was observed in a study of T-cell reconstitution after alpha-beta-depleted transplantation in children. Unique molecular identifiers were incorporated when the TCRbeta library was constructed. TCRdb processed the PCR reads anew with MiXCR; each CDR3 protein has one entry. This sample has 450,000 to 600,000 distinct CDR3 sequences, with around a third found just once. From germline, CDR1 is GTSNPN and CDR2 SVGIG (reference sequence). The V and J ends lost 2 bases and 4 bases, in that order; junction bases with no gene match: 12. The CDR3 runs to 16 residues. The sample in question was PBMCs from the stem cell graft donor, obtained from the stem cell graft. The receptor was isolated from a human donor who donated a stem cell graft to a child with aplastic anemia. The rearrangement uses TRBV30 and TRBJ1-2, with TRBD1 matching over 8 bases. The CDR3, as DNA: TGTGCCTGGAGTCTCCCTCCAGGGGGCTACAGCTATGGCTACACCTTC. Amino acids: CAWSLPPGGYSYGYTF.